Presented here are 19 T cell receptor beta chains from one specimen sequenced in a study of post-analysis software for immune sequencing data. The study's findings and limits: Roughly 5 TRBV segments, including TRBV5-6, TRBV5-1 and TRBV20-1, were more frequent in patients than controls.

The antigens of these receptors remain unknown. TCR beta libraries were prepared from cDNA with unique molecular identifiers. TCRdb called the PCR reads again in MiXCR, with one record for every CDR3 protein. The sample lists some 800,000 distinct CDR3 sequences, around 46% seen once, with roughly 4.9% in the top ten. Material for sequencing was blood. Receptor source: a girl aged 5-17 years with multiple sclerosis.

The rearrangement links TRBV6-6 to TRBJ1-5; D ambiguous. The germline CDR1 and CDR2 sequences are MNHNY and SVGAGI (reference sequence). The V and J ends lost 7 bases and 7 bases respectively, with 11 bases between them. This CDR3 is 12 amino acids long. CDR3 sequence (DNA): TGTGCCAGCACCCTGGGCGAACAGCCCCAGCATTTT. This gives the protein CASTLGEQPQHF.

This sequence joins TRBV6-2 or TRBV6-3 and TRBJ2-7; 7 nucleotides match TRBD1. Germline loops: CDR1 MNHEY, CDR2 SVGEGT. This CDR3 has 17 residues. The J segment lost 1 base and the V segment lost 0 bases, leaving 9 bases of the junction unmatched. CDR3 coding DNA: TGTGCCAGCAGTTACTCGAACGCCAGGGGGATTTCCTACGAGCAGTACTTC. Its translation is CASSYSNARGISYEQYF.

CDR3 residues: CASSLGGLAGGDEQFF. The CDR3 DNA sequence: TGCGCCAGCAGCTTGGGGGGACTAGCGGGAGGCGATGAGCAGTTCTTC. The chain couples TRBV5-1 to TRBJ2-1; 15 bases align to TRBD2. This CDR3 has 16 amino acids. Germline-derived CDR1 and CDR2 are SGHRS and YFSETQ. J lost 8 bases, V lost 0 bases, and 3 bases had no gene match.

The chain combines TRBV11-2 with TRBJ1-6, with D perhaps matching TRBD1 (6 bases). Germline CDR1 and CDR2: SGHAT and FQNNGV. The CDR3 contains 15 residues. The V end lost 1 base, the J end lost 10 bases, and 14 bases lay between the germline ends. Here the CDR3 DNA reads TGTGCCAGCAGCTTAGGTTCTACAGGGTTCTCACCCCTCCACTTT. Its translation: CASSLGSTGFSPLHF.

The chain has TRBV5-5 and TRBJ1-6; a weak D match, TRBD1 (5 bases). V lost 2 bases and J 5 bases, leaving 14 bases between the germline ends. The CDR3 totals 16 residues. Germline V gene data show CDR1 as SGHKS and CDR2 as YYEKEE (reference sequence). CDR3 sequence (DNA): TGTGCCAGCAGCTTTATCTTGGGGACCGATAATTCACCCCTCCACTTT. This translates into CASSFILGTDNSPLHF.

The rearrangement uses TRBV28 and TRBJ2-5; 11 bases align to TRBD2. Germline V gene data show CDR1 as MDHEN and CDR2 as SYDVKM. V lost 7 bases to trimming and J lost 5 bases; unmatched junction nucleotides: 9. This CDR3 comprises 15 residues. The DNA for the CDR3 is TGTGCCAGCAACGATAGCGGGAGGGCCGGTGAGACCCAGTACTTC. Translated, it gives CASNDSGRAGETQYF.

In its sample, this clonotype was seen a few times. The gene calls are TRBV10-2 and TRBJ2-7, with D unresolved. Germline CDR1 reads WSHSY; CDR2 reads SAAADI. V dropped 0 bases and J dropped 1 base, with 16 bases sitting between them. This CDR3 has 17 amino acids. The CDR3 sequence: CASSESVALAGSYEQYF. CDR3 sequence (DNA): TGCGCCAGCAGTGAGTCTGTGGCGCTCGCCGGTTCCTACGAGCAGTACTTC.

V usage is TRBV4-3 and J usage is TRBJ2-3; D is perhaps TRBD1 (5 bases). Germline values: CDR1 LGHNA, CDR2 YSLEER. The V end was cut by 2 bases, the J end by 10 bases, with 16 bases between. This CDR3 is built from 14 residues. In nucleotides, the CDR3 is TGCGCCAGCAGCCAATTCCGTCTCGAAGGGGCGCAGTATTTT. This encodes CASSQFRLEGAQYF.

This clonotype was counted once. The chain employs TRBV3-1 and TRBJ2-5; unclear D gene. This CDR3 is 13 amino acids long. Germline V gene data show CDR1 as LGHDT and CDR2 as YNNKEL (reference sequence). The V end was cut by 2 bases, the J end by 4 bases, with 8 bases between. The CDR3 spells CASSQLNVETQYF. CDR3 bases: TGTGCCAGCAGCCAACTCAACGTAGAGACCCAGTACTTC.

This clonotype was detected a few times. The chain recombines TRBV4-3 with TRBJ2-1; D gene unclear. The CDR3 runs 15 residues. Trimming took off 3 bases at V and 2 bases at J, with 11 bases between the two ends. The germline CDR1 and CDR2 sequences are LGHNA and YSLEER. CDR3 sequence: CASSQGWPPYNEQFF. The CDR3 bases are TGCGCCAGCAGCCAGGGGTGGCCCCCCTACAATGAGCAGTTCTTC.

The CDR3 reads CASSSGDSNQPQHF. In DNA form, the CDR3 reads TGCGCCAGCAGCTCGGGCGATAGCAATCAGCCCCAGCATTTT. V and J are TRBV5-1 and TRBJ1-5; D remains ambiguous. This CDR3 is built from 14 residues. Germline lookup yields CDR1 SGHRS and CDR2 YFSETQ. Trimming removed 3 bases from V and 0 bases from J, with 7 bases in between. Full variable domain (outside the CDR3, taken from reference TRBV5-1 and TRBJ1-5): KAGVTQTPRYLIKTRGQQVTLSCSPISGHRSVSWYQQTPGQGLQFLFEYFSETQRNKGNFPGRFSGRQFSNSRSEMNVSTLELGDSALYLCASSSGDSNQPQHFGDGTRLSIL.

V is TRBV27 and J is TRBJ1-6, with TRBD1 identical over 7 bases. The CDR3 consists of 15 residues. Trimming removed 7 bases from V and 9 bases from J; junction bases left unmatched: 12. The germline V gene has CDR1 MNHEY and CDR2 SMNVEV (reference sequence). CDR3 bases: TGTGCCAGCACCCAAAATCGACAGGGAGGTTCACCCCTCCACTTT. This translates into CASTQNRQGGSPLHF.

The V call is TRBV7-6, the J call TRBJ2-1, with D hard to call. CDR1 is SGHVS, CDR2 FNYEAQ, per germline. There are 12 residues in the CDR3. V was trimmed by 2 bases and J by 10 bases, leaving 9 bases between them. CDR3 in amino acids: CASSLSQYEQFF. DNA for the CDR3: TGTGCCAGCAGCTTAAGTCAATACGAGCAGTTCTTC.

The chain couples TRBV19 to TRBJ2-7, with 9 bases fitting TRBD1. Germline V gene data show CDR1 as LNHDA and CDR2 as SQIVND (reference sequence). The CDR3 contains 14 residues. Germline trimming cut 4 bases from V and 2 bases from J; bases unmatched to any gene: 3. CDR3 residues: CASSTNRGPYEQYF. DNA for the CDR3: TGTGCCAGTAGTACAAACAGGGGGCCCTACGAGCAGTACTTC.

This clonotype was picked up a small number of times. This chain uses TRBV20-1 with TRBJ2-1; 7 nucleotides align to TRBD2. The CDR3 runs to 14 residues. From germline, CDR1 is DFQATT and CDR2 SNEGSKA (reference sequence). J was trimmed by 1 base and V by 3 bases; bases with no gene match: 3. CDR3 loop: CSASGRWSYNEQFF. CDR3 bases: TGCAGTGCTAGCGGGAGGTGGTCCTACAATGAGCAGTTCTTC.

The chain combines TRBV7-9 with TRBJ2-3; TRBD2 might be the D (5 bases). The V and J ends lost 6 bases and 3 bases respectively, with 19 bases between them. The CDR3 has 16 amino acids. Germline values: CDR1 SEHNR, CDR2 FQNEAQ (reference sequence). The CDR3 here is CASSPLGSSGTDTQYF. The CDR3 DNA is TGTGCCAGCAGTCCTTTGGGATCGTCGGGGACAGATACGCAGTATTTT.

V is TRBV12-3 or TRBV12-4 and J is TRBJ2-3; D remains ambiguous. V was trimmed by 3 bases and J by 2 bases, leaving 18 bases between them. This CDR3 spans 17 amino acids. CDR3 sequence: CASSFRIEPHFTDTQYF. DNA for the CDR3: TGTGCCAGCAGTTTTAGGATTGAGCCCCACTTCACAGATACGCAGTATTTT.

The gene calls are TRBV9 and TRBJ2-1; TRBD2 matches 8 bases. V gave up 3 bases and J gave up 10 bases; unmatched junction bases: 21. CDR3 size: 18 residues. Germline-derived CDR1 and CDR2 are SGDLS and YYNGEE. The CDR3 spells CASSAGLKSSGSRWEQFF. The CDR3 coding sequence is TGTGCCAGCAGCGCCGGGTTAAAATCGAGCGGGAGCAGGTGGGAGCAGTTCTTC.

This chain links TRBV7-2 with TRBJ2-7; maybe TRBD2 (5 bases). Germline CDR1 and CDR2: SGHTA and FQGNSA. The CDR3 totals 15 residues. V was trimmed by 2 bases and J by 7 bases, leaving 18 bases between them. CDR3 DNA: TGTGCCAGCAGCTTAAACGGGGATTCCTACAATGAGCAGTACTTC. Translation gives CASSLNGDSYNEQYF.